The rows below give T cell receptor beta chains drawn from one sample of a study of shared clonotypes between healthy human individuals. Generated by immunoSEQ multiplex PCR, the TCRdb table keeps only in-frame clones and is missing some. The repertoire has 2 million to 3 million clones, 80% to 95% of them found once; the top ten carry about 0.38%. The sample comprised naive CD4+ T cells from PBMCs. Receptors originate from a man aged 18 to 35 in good health. Some clones in this sample may be carry-over from other donors' samples. Both conserved end residues are part of each CDR3. The order of the fields is J gene, clone size, D gene, V gene, CDR3 DNA, CDR3 protein. The D gene is left open where the match is weak. Expanded clones are given a class, and other clones once, few, many or no size at all.

J gene: TRBJ1-2; clone size: .; D gene: TRBD1; V gene: TRBV9; CDR3 DNA: TGTGCCAGCAGCGGACAGGGCCAGACCTATGGCTACACCTTC; CDR3 protein: CASSGQGQTYGYTF
J gene: TRBJ2-4; clone size: .; D gene: .; V gene: TRBV6-1; CDR3 DNA: TGTGCCAGCAGTGGGATAAACATTCAGTACTTC; CDR3 protein: CASSGINIQYF
J gene: TRBJ2-3; clone size: .; D gene: TRBD2; V gene: TRBV28; CDR3 DNA: TGTGCCAGCAGCCCCGGTTCTAGCGGGATTCGGGCAGATACGCAGTATTTT; CDR3 protein: CASSPGSSGIRADTQYF
J gene: TRBJ1-2; clone size: .; D gene: .; V gene: TRBV7-2; CDR3 DNA: TGTGCCAGCAGCCCCCATTCCTTGGTAGGGGCCTATGGCTACACCTTC; CDR3 protein: CASSPHSLVGAYGYTF
J gene: TRBJ2-1; clone size: .; D gene: TRBD2; V gene: TRBV9; CDR3 DNA: TGTGCCAGCAGCGTAGGCCCCCTACTAGCGGGAGTGAATGAGCAGTTCTTC; CDR3 protein: CASSVGPLLAGVNEQFF
J gene: TRBJ1-1; clone size: .; D gene: TRBD1; V gene: TRBV7-3; CDR3 DNA: TGTGCCAGCAGCCAGGGGGCAGGTCACGAAGCTTTCTTT; CDR3 protein: CASSQGAGHEAFF
J gene: TRBJ2-7; clone size: .; D gene: .; V gene: TRBV30; CDR3 DNA: TGTGCCTGGAGCGATTACTCCTACGAGCAGTACTTC; CDR3 protein: CAWSDYSYEQYF
J gene: TRBJ2-5; clone size: .; D gene: .; V gene: TRBV2; CDR3 DNA: TGTGCCAGCAGTGCGGGAGTAGAGACCCAGTACTTC; CDR3 protein: CASSAGVETQYF
J gene: TRBJ1-2; clone size: .; D gene: TRBD1; V gene: TRBV6-1; CDR3 DNA: TGTGCCAGCAGAGGACAGGGAACAACTAACTATGGCTACACCTTC; CDR3 protein: CASRGQGTTNYGYTF
J gene: TRBJ2-1; clone size: once; D gene: .; V gene: TRBV9; CDR3 DNA: TGTGCCAGCAGTGTCCTCACGCTAGGTTACAATGAGCAGTTCTTC; CDR3 protein: CASSVLTLGYNEQFF
J gene: TRBJ2-1; clone size: .; D gene: .; V gene: TRBV7-3; CDR3 DNA: TGTGCCAGCAGCTTAACGGTAGGATCCTACAATGAGCAGTTCTTC; CDR3 protein: CASSLTVGSYNEQFF
J gene: TRBJ1-4; clone size: .; D gene: .; V gene: TRBV6-1; CDR3 DNA: TGTGCCAGCAGGGTTATTGATGAAAAACTGTTTTTT; CDR3 protein: CASRVIDEKLFF
J gene: TRBJ1-1; clone size: .; D gene: TRBD1; V gene: TRBV7-9; CDR3 DNA: TGTGCCAGCAGCCAGGGGACAGGGGAGGCTGAAGCTTTCTTT; CDR3 protein: CASSQGTGEAEAFF
J gene: TRBJ1-2; clone size: .; D gene: .; V gene: TRBV9; CDR3 DNA: TGTGCCAGCAGCCGGAAGACAGACCTTAACTGTGGCTACACCTTC; CDR3 protein: CASSRKTDLNCGYTF
J gene: TRBJ2-1; clone size: once; D gene: TRBD2; V gene: TRBV28; CDR3 DNA: TGTGCCAGCAGTGGACTAGCGGGGGGGCCCAGGGAGCAGTTCTTC; CDR3 protein: CASSGLAGGPREQFF
J gene: TRBJ2-1; clone size: once; D gene: .; V gene: TRBV2; CDR3 DNA: TGTGCCAGCAGGAACGGGCTAGCAACCAGCGATGAGCAGTTCTTC; CDR3 protein: CASRNGLATSDEQFF
J gene: TRBJ1-5; clone size: few; D gene: .; V gene: TRBV27; CDR3 DNA: TGTGCCAGCCAGCCCCAGCATTTT; CDR3 protein: CASQPQHF
J gene: TRBJ2-7; clone size: .; D gene: .; V gene: TRBV5-1; CDR3 DNA: TGCGCCAGCAGCTTGTTGGGACTGTCCTACGAGCAGTACTTC; CDR3 protein: CASSLLGLSYEQYF
J gene: TRBJ2-3; clone size: .; D gene: TRBD2; V gene: TRBV5-1; CDR3 DNA: TGCGCCAGCAGCCCGGCGGGACTAGCGGGAGGGCCAGATACGCAGTATTTT; CDR3 protein: CASSPAGLAGGPDTQYF
J gene: TRBJ1-2; clone size: .; D gene: .; V gene: TRBV6-1; CDR3 DNA: TGTGCCAGCAGTGACCGGGGACTGAACTATGGCTACACCTTC; CDR3 protein: CASSDRGLNYGYTF
J gene: TRBJ2-6; clone size: .; D gene: .; V gene: TRBV5-6; CDR3 DNA: TGTGCCAGCAGCTTGGAAATCTCTGGGGCCAACGTCCTGACTTTC; CDR3 protein: CASSLEISGANVLTF
J gene: TRBJ2-1; clone size: .; D gene: .; V gene: TRBV9; CDR3 DNA: TGTGCCAGCAGCATCCTCGGGACGACAGACAATGAGCAGTTCTTC; CDR3 protein: CASSILGTTDNEQFF
J gene: TRBJ1-5; clone size: .; D gene: TRBD1; V gene: TRBV15; CDR3 DNA: TGTGCCACCAGCAGACTCCCCGACGCACAGGGGCGGAATCAGCCCCAGCATTTT; CDR3 protein: CATSRLPDAQGRNQPQHF
J gene: TRBJ2-7; clone size: .; D gene: TRBD1; V gene: TRBV5-4; CDR3 DNA: TGTGCCTCCGCGGGCGGGACAGGGAACTACGAGCAGTACTTC; CDR3 protein: CASAGGTGNYEQYF
J gene: TRBJ1-2; clone size: once; D gene: .; V gene: TRBV14; CDR3 DNA: TGTGCCAGCAGCCAAGCAGGGTTGGGGAACTATGGCTACACCTTC; CDR3 protein: CASSQAGLGNYGYTF
J gene: TRBJ2-3; clone size: .; D gene: TRBD1; V gene: TRBV2; CDR3 DNA: TGTGCCAGCAGCGGGGACAGAGGACTTGGAGATACGCAGTATTTT; CDR3 protein: CASSGDRGLGDTQYF
J gene: TRBJ2-7; clone size: .; D gene: TRBD1; V gene: TRBV11-2; CDR3 DNA: TGTGCCAGCAGCTTGTTTCCGGGACAGGCATCCTACGAGCAGTACTTC; CDR3 protein: CASSLFPGQASYEQYF
J gene: TRBJ2-2; clone size: .; D gene: .; V gene: TRBV5-4; CDR3 DNA: TGTGCCAGCAGCTCTGGCGGGGCCAGAGGGAACACCGGGGAGCTGTTTTTT; CDR3 protein: CASSSGGARGNTGELFF
J gene: TRBJ1-1; clone size: .; D gene: .; V gene: TRBV5-1; CDR3 DNA: TGCGCCAGCAGCATAGCGGGGGCAGCAGAGAACACTGAAGCTTTCTTT; CDR3 protein: CASSIAGAAENTEAFF
J gene: TRBJ1-1; clone size: .; D gene: TRBD1; V gene: TRBV29-1; CDR3 DNA: TGCAGCGTTGATAGGGGACAGGGGAACACTGAAGCTTTCTTT; CDR3 protein: CSVDRGQGNTEAFF
J gene: TRBJ2-7; clone size: .; D gene: TRBD1; V gene: TRBV7-8; CDR3 DNA: TGTGCCAGCAGCCGCGTAAGACAGGGGGGAGGCCCCTACGAGCAGTACTTC; CDR3 protein: CASSRVRQGGGPYEQYF
J gene: TRBJ2-7; clone size: .; D gene: TRBD2; V gene: TRBV28; CDR3 DNA: TGTGCCAGCACCCGGGCGGGGGAGGGCTCAGGCGAGCAGTACTTC; CDR3 protein: CASTRAGEGSGEQYF
J gene: TRBJ2-1; clone size: .; D gene: .; V gene: TRBV18; CDR3 DNA: TGTGCCAGCTCACCACCCGGGGGCGGCGAGCAGTTCTTC; CDR3 protein: CASSPPGGGEQFF
J gene: TRBJ2-1; clone size: .; D gene: TRBD1; V gene: TRBV4-1; CDR3 DNA: TGCGCCAGCAGCCAAGATTTAGGACAGGGATACAATGAGCAGTTCTTC; CDR3 protein: CASSQDLGQGYNEQFF
J gene: TRBJ2-1; clone size: .; D gene: TRBD2; V gene: TRBV18; CDR3 DNA: TGTGCCAGCTCACCACTTCTAGCGGGAGGATCCTACAATGAGCAGTTCTTC; CDR3 protein: CASSPLLAGGSYNEQFF
J gene: TRBJ1-2; clone size: .; D gene: TRBD1; V gene: TRBV27; CDR3 DNA: TGTGCCAGCAGAATCACGGGACAGGGACCACTACCTTTTGTCAACCCGGCTGGTGGCTACACCTTC; CDR3 protein: CASRITGQGPLPFVNPAGGYTF
J gene: TRBJ2-7; clone size: once; D gene: .; V gene: TRBV5-1; CDR3 DNA: TGCGCCAGCAGCTTGGGTACAGGGACAGAGCAGTACTTC; CDR3 protein: CASSLGTGTEQYF
J gene: TRBJ1-4; clone size: .; D gene: .; V gene: TRBV29-1; CDR3 DNA: TGCAGCGTTGAACATCTCTCGAGAAATGAAAAACTGTTTTTT; CDR3 protein: CSVEHLSRNEKLFF
J gene: TRBJ2-7; clone size: .; D gene: TRBD1; V gene: TRBV6-5; CDR3 DNA: TGTGCCAGCAGTTATGACAGGGGGGGCTACGAGCAGTACTTC; CDR3 protein: CASSYDRGGYEQYF
J gene: TRBJ1-5; clone size: .; D gene: .; V gene: TRBV5-4; CDR3 DNA: TGTGCCAGCAGCTTTTGGACAGCTGGTGGCAATCAGCCCCAGCATTTT; CDR3 protein: CASSFWTAGGNQPQHF
J gene: TRBJ2-3; clone size: .; D gene: .; V gene: TRBV18; CDR3 DNA: TGTGCCAGCTCCCGGGTCGGGAGAACAGATACGCAGTATTTT; CDR3 protein: CASSRVGRTDTQYF
J gene: TRBJ2-5; clone size: once; D gene: .; V gene: TRBV28; CDR3 DNA: TGTGCCAGCAGCGGGGTTGTGTCTATGGGGACCCAGTACTTC; CDR3 protein: CASSGVVSMGTQYF
J gene: TRBJ2-5; clone size: .; D gene: .; V gene: TRBV5-1; CDR3 DNA: TGCGCCAGCAGCTTGGGAGCGGCCCAAGAGACCCAGTACTTC; CDR3 protein: CASSLGAAQETQYF
J gene: TRBJ2-5; clone size: .; D gene: TRBD2; V gene: TRBV6-5; CDR3 DNA: TGTGCCAGCAAAGATAGCGGGAGGGCCGGGGAGACCCAGTACTTC; CDR3 protein: CASKDSGRAGETQYF
J gene: TRBJ1-1; clone size: few; D gene: TRBD1; V gene: TRBV29-1; CDR3 DNA: TGCAGCGTACAGGGGACAAAGAACACTGAAGCTTTCTTT; CDR3 protein: CSVQGTKNTEAFF
J gene: TRBJ2-7; clone size: .; D gene: TRBD2; V gene: TRBV5-6; CDR3 DNA: TGTGCCAGCAGCTTGGATCTAGCGGGGAAAATCTACGAGCAGTACTTC; CDR3 protein: CASSLDLAGKIYEQYF
J gene: TRBJ2-7; clone size: .; D gene: .; V gene: TRBV6-1; CDR3 DNA: TGTGCCAGCAGTGAAAAAACGGGACACGTCGGGTTC; CDR3 protein: CASSEKTGHVGF